These 12 T cell receptor beta chains came from one sample sequenced in a study of T cell clonality in common variable immunodeficiency. Sequencing used immunoSEQ multiplex PCR; TCRdb keeps in-frame clones, though not all of them. Listed for the sample are tens of thousands of clones, none seen a single time. The sample consisted of peripheral blood mononuclear cells. These receptor sequences come from a person between 18 and 69 years old in good health.

This clone showed up just a few times. The read ends 3 residues before the CDR3 terminus; that terminus is restored from the germline J gene. V gene TRBV2 combines with J gene TRBJ1-1; D is undetermined. The CDR3 consists of 15 residues. Germline CDR1 is SNHLY and CDR2 is FYNNEI. The CDR3 bases that were read are TGTGCCAGCAGTGACCCCGTGGCAGGTGCCTCGTCC. Translation: CASSDPVAGASS. The full CDR3 protein is CASSDPVAGASSAFF.

A remark on this clone: The read gets to within 3 residues of the CDR3 end, and the germline J gene fills in the rest. This chain uses TRBV30 with TRBJ1-2; the match to TRBD1 covers 7 bases. The CDR3 consists of 15 residues. The germline V gene encodes CDR1 GTSNPN and CDR2 SVGIG (reference sequence). Here the CDR3 reads CAWSPFLRGTDTYTF. The sequenced CDR3 bases are TGTGCCTGGAGTCCGTTCCTAAGGGGGACAGATACC.

By frequency in the sample, this clone is large. The missing CDR3 end, 3 residues past where the read stops, is filled in from the germline J gene. This chain joins TRBV4-2 and TRBJ2-6; 8 nucleotides match TRBD1. V was pared by 4 bases and J by 4 bases, with 18 bases of the junction left unmatched. Germline lookup yields CDR1 LGHNA and CDR2 YNFKEQ. The CDR3 contains 20 residues. This chain's CDR3 is CASSPPGGTGLVLGANVLTF. The sequenced CDR3 bases are TGTGCCAGCAGCCCTCCTGGGGGGACAGGACTTGTGTTAGGGGCCAACGTC.

The table lists this clone with many counts. Read coverage stops 3 residues before the CDR3 terminus; the germline J gene supplies the remainder. The J gene is TRBJ2-3, the V gene TRBV6-4, with D possibly matching TRBD2 (5 bases). The CDR3 is 16 residues long. The V end was cut by 2 bases, the J end by 0 bases, with 12 bases between. Germline V gene data show CDR1 as MRHNA and CDR2 as SNTAGT. The CDR3 loop is CASSDRRGLSTDTQYF. CDR3 DNA (partial): TGTGCCAGCAGTGACCGCCGTGGACTCAGCACAGATACG.

This clone has at least ten counts. The CDR3 end lies 3 residues beyond the end of the read and is filled in from the germline J gene. The chain has TRBV5-8 and TRBJ1-6; 7 positions agree with TRBD1. Germline CDR1 SGHTS, CDR2 YDEGEE. Trimming removed 4 bases from V and 6 bases from J; junction bases left unmatched: 4. The CDR3 covers 14 residues. Incomplete CDR3 DNA: TGTGCCAGCAGCCCTGGGACAGCTAATTCACCC. The encoded protein is CASSPGTANSP. In full, the CDR3 is CASSPGTANSPLHF.

This clone was seen at least ten times. The read ends 3 residues before the CDR3 terminus; that terminus is restored from the germline J gene. This chain uses TRBV7-2 with TRBJ1-5; no firm D call. Between the trimmed V and J ends, which lost 5 bases and 2 bases, there was a span of 7 bases. The germline gives CDR1 SGHTA, CDR2 FQGNSA. The CDR3 spans 13 residues. CDR3 residues: CASSPPGNQPQHF. The CDR3 bases that were read are TGTGCCAGCAGCCCACCAGGCAATCAGCCC.

This clone came up a few times. A junction boundary mismatches the germline segment, possibly from a read error. The read gets to within 3 residues of the CDR3 end, and the germline J gene fills in the rest. The rearrangement uses TRBV7-8 and TRBJ1-1; D is perhaps TRBD1 (5 bases). The CDR3 is 14 residues long. Per the germline V gene, CDR1 is SGHVS and CDR2 is FQNEAQ. CDR3 in amino acids: CASSSREWGTGAFF. CDR3 DNA (partial): TGTGCCAGCAGTAGTAGGGAATGGGGCACTGGA.

This clone was counted many times. The CDR3 end is not reached by the read, which stops 3 residues before it; the germline J gene fills it in. The V call is TRBV5-6, the J call TRBJ2-1; 11 nucleotides line up with TRBD2. Germline V gene data show CDR1 as SGHDT and CDR2 as YYEEEE. After removal of 6 bases from V and 4 bases from J, the junction contained 3 bases not matched to a gene. The CDR3 spans 14 residues. CDR3 DNA, as far as it was read: TGTGCCAGCACCGGGACTAGCGGATACAATGAG. Amino acids: CASTGTSGYNE. The CDR3, in full, reads CASTGTSGYNEQFF.

Many counts were recorded for this clone. Coverage ceases 3 residues before the CDR3 finishes, and the germline J gene fills in the end. J is TRBJ2-7 and V is TRBV29-1, with 10 bases matching TRBD1. The CDR3 covers 15 residues. The J segment lost 4 bases and the V segment lost 2 bases, leaving 8 bases of the junction unmatched. Looked up from germline, CDR1 is SQVTM and CDR2 is ANQGSEA. The DNA read from the CDR3 is TGCAGCGTTGAAACCCCCGGGACAGGGGATTACGAG. It is translated as CSVETPGTGDYE. The entire CDR3 protein reads CSVETPGTGDYEQYF.

This clone came up many times. The read terminates 3 residues before the CDR3 end, so the remaining end is supplied by the germline J gene. The rearrangement uses TRBV7-2 and TRBJ2-7; D not resolved. The CDR3 is 13 residues long. The germline V and J ends were trimmed by 4 bases and 0 bases, with 7 bases remaining between them. Per germline, CDR1 SGHTA and CDR2 FQGNSA. The CDR3 is CASSSRSSYEQYF. CDR3 DNA, as far as it was read: TGTGCCAGCAGCTCGCGAAGCTCCTACGAG.

This clone was seen many times. Partial CDR3 DNA: TGCGCCAGCAGCCCCGCGGGGGCGGGGGGTTACGATACG. Its translation: CASSPAGAGGYDT. The full-length CDR3 reads as CASSPAGAGGYDTQYF. The chain uses TRBV4-1 and TRBJ2-3; 8 positions match TRBD2. From the germline J gene comes the end of the CDR3, since the read stops 3 residues before it. The CDR3 runs to 16 residues. Germline loops: CDR1 MGHRA, CDR2 YSYEKL. V lost 4 bases to trimming and J lost 6 bases; unmatched junction nucleotides: 12.

This clone was recorded many times. The read halts 3 residues ahead of the CDR3 end, with the missing end drawn from the germline J gene. This chain links TRBV29-1 with TRBJ2-6, with D possibly TRBD1 on 7 matching bases. The germline gives CDR1 SQVTM, CDR2 ANQGSEA. The CDR3 totals 16 residues. The ends were cut back, 3 bases at V and 3 bases at J, with 15 bases in the middle. The sequenced part of the CDR3 DNA is TGCAGCGTTGATCCAGGGGGGCAAGATGGGGCCAACGTC. Residues: CSVDPGGQDGANV. The CDR3 in full is CSVDPGGQDGANVLTF.